The rows below give T cell receptor beta chains drawn from one sample of a study of T cell responses to AZD1222 COVID-19 vaccine. Repertoires were generated with immunoSEQ multiplex PCR, while TCRdb's copy carries only in-frame clones and drops some. The repertoire includes tens of thousands of clones, 90% to 95% of them detected once, and around 10% sits in the top ten. The input for sequencing was peripheral blood, taken 28 days after the second AZD1222 dose. The receptors were sampled from an adult who received the AZD1222 COVID-19 vaccine. CDR3s include the opening cysteine and the closing phenylalanine or tryptophan. The D gene is left open where the match is weak. Only part of the rows carry a size: once, few, many, or a class if the clone is expanded.

V gene: TRBV5-1; D gene: NA; J gene: TRBJ2-3; clone size: NA; CDR3 DNA: TGCGCCAGCAGCTCTGACTCCCGCACAGATACGCAGTATTTT; CDR3 protein: CASSSDSRTDTQYF
V gene: TRBV30; D gene: TRBD1; J gene: TRBJ1-6; clone size: NA; CDR3 DNA: TGTGCCTGGAGTGTGGCAGGGGGTTCACCCCTCCACTTT; CDR3 protein: CAWSVAGGSPLHF
V gene: TRBV5-4; D gene: NA; J gene: TRBJ1-5; clone size: NA; CDR3 DNA: TGTGCCAGCAGCTTACAGCCCAATCAGCCCCAGCATTTT; CDR3 protein: CASSLQPNQPQHF
V gene: TRBV18; D gene: NA; J gene: TRBJ1-3; clone size: NA; CDR3 DNA: TGTGCCAGCTCACCCGACAGAAACTCTGGAAACACCATATATTTT; CDR3 protein: CASSPDRNSGNTIYF
V gene: TRBV19; D gene: NA; J gene: TRBJ1-1; clone size: NA; CDR3 DNA: TGTGCCAGTAGCTCACCAGGGGCGGCGAACACTGAAGCTTTCTTT; CDR3 protein: CASSSPGAANTEAFF
V gene: TRBV28; D gene: NA; J gene: TRBJ2-5; clone size: NA; CDR3 DNA: TGTGCCAGCAGTTCCCCGGCAGGGGTCGAGACCCAGTACTTC; CDR3 protein: CASSSPAGVETQYF
V gene: TRBV2; D gene: NA; J gene: TRBJ1-1; clone size: NA; CDR3 DNA: TGTGCCAGCAGTGAAGGTCCAGGGATGAACACTGAAGCTTTCTTT; CDR3 protein: CASSEGPGMNTEAFF
V gene: TRBV2; D gene: NA; J gene: TRBJ1-6; clone size: NA; CDR3 DNA: TGTGCCAGCAGGACAGGCTCCTATAATTCACCCCTCCACTTT; CDR3 protein: CASRTGSYNSPLHF
V gene: TRBV5-4; D gene: NA; J gene: TRBJ2-1; clone size: NA; CDR3 DNA: TGTGCCAGCAGCTTGGCAAAGGGCTGGAGAAATGAGCAGTTCTTC; CDR3 protein: CASSLAKGWRNEQFF
V gene: TRBV9; D gene: NA; J gene: TRBJ2-7; clone size: NA; CDR3 DNA: TGTGCCAGCAGCGTAGAAATAGGGGCGTCCTACGAGCAGTACTTC; CDR3 protein: CASSVEIGASYEQYF
V gene: TRBV4-1; D gene: NA; J gene: TRBJ1-5; clone size: NA; CDR3 DNA: TGCGCCAGCAGCCAAGGGGTTCAGAGCAATCAGCCCCAGCATTTT; CDR3 protein: CASSQGVQSNQPQHF
V gene: TRBV7-3; D gene: NA; J gene: TRBJ2-7; clone size: NA; CDR3 DNA: TGTGCCAGCAGCTCAAACCCAGGTGGGGGGTACGAGCAGTACTTC; CDR3 protein: CASSSNPGGGYEQYF
V gene: TRBV19; D gene: TRBD1; J gene: TRBJ2-5; clone size: NA; CDR3 DNA: TGTGCCAGTAGTATTCCTGGTACAGGGGATCTATTGACGGAGACCCAGTACTTC; CDR3 protein: CASSIPGTGDLLTETQYF
V gene: TRBV28; D gene: NA; J gene: TRBJ1-2; clone size: NA; CDR3 DNA: TGTGCCAGCAGTCCCCCCCTAGACAGCTCCTATGGCTACACCTTC; CDR3 protein: CASSPPLDSSYGYTF
V gene: TRBV27; D gene: NA; J gene: TRBJ2-5; clone size: NA; CDR3 DNA: TGTGCCAGCAGCCTAGGCCCTAGATCGACCCAGTACTTC; CDR3 protein: CASSLGPRSTQYF
V gene: TRBV30; D gene: TRBD1; J gene: TRBJ1-6; clone size: once; CDR3 DNA: TGTGCCTGGCTAGACAGGGGTTATAATTCACCCCTCCACTTT; CDR3 protein: CAWLDRGYNSPLHF
V gene: TRBV2; D gene: TRBD1; J gene: TRBJ1-4; clone size: NA; CDR3 DNA: TGTGCCAGCAGTGGACAGGGGAACCTTAATGAAAAACTGTTTTTT; CDR3 protein: CASSGQGNLNEKLFF
V gene: TRBV2; D gene: NA; J gene: TRBJ2-7; clone size: NA; CDR3 DNA: TGTGCCAGCATCCCACTAGTTTCCTACGAGCAGTACTTC; CDR3 protein: CASIPLVSYEQYF
V gene: TRBV11-2; D gene: TRBD1; J gene: TRBJ2-7; clone size: NA; CDR3 DNA: TGTGCCAGCAGCCGCGGACAGGGGTCCTCTCGGGCCGAGCAGTACTTC; CDR3 protein: CASSRGQGSSRAEQYF
V gene: TRBV9; D gene: TRBD2; J gene: TRBJ2-1; clone size: NA; CDR3 DNA: TGTGCCAGCAGCGTAGAGGGGACTAGCGGGAGTATACAGTTCTTC; CDR3 protein: CASSVEGTSGSIQFF
V gene: TRBV3-1/TRBV3-2; D gene: TRBD1; J gene: TRBJ1-1; clone size: NA; CDR3 DNA: TGTGCCAGCAGCCAGGGACAGCCGAACACTGAAGCTTTCTTT; CDR3 protein: CASSQGQPNTEAFF
V gene: TRBV4-1; D gene: NA; J gene: TRBJ2-7; clone size: NA; CDR3 DNA: TGCGCCAGTCAAAGGGGGCCCGGGGGGTCCTACGAGCAGTACTTC; CDR3 protein: CASQRGPGGSYEQYF
V gene: TRBV20-1; D gene: NA; J gene: TRBJ1-4; clone size: NA; CDR3 DNA: TGCAGTGCTCGTGGCGCCTCAGAAAAACTGTTTTTT; CDR3 protein: CSARGASEKLFF
V gene: TRBV7-2; D gene: TRBD1; J gene: TRBJ1-1; clone size: NA; CDR3 DNA: TGTGCCAGCAGCCCACCCGGGACAGGGCGGGCTGAAGCTTTCTTT; CDR3 protein: CASSPPGTGRAEAFF
V gene: TRBV5-6; D gene: NA; J gene: TRBJ1-2; clone size: NA; CDR3 DNA: TGTGCCAGCAGCTTGGTTGGGGGCTCCTATGGCTACACCTTC; CDR3 protein: CASSLVGGSYGYTF
V gene: TRBV9; D gene: TRBD1; J gene: TRBJ1-1; clone size: NA; CDR3 DNA: TGTGCCAGCAGCGCCGGACAGGGAGTTACTGAAGCTTTCTTT; CDR3 protein: CASSAGQGVTEAFF
V gene: TRBV24-1; D gene: TRBD1; J gene: TRBJ1-1; clone size: NA; CDR3 DNA: TGTGCCACCGGGGACAGTGAAAACACTGAAGCTTTCTTT; CDR3 protein: CATGDSENTEAFF
V gene: TRBV9; D gene: TRBD2; J gene: TRBJ2-1; clone size: NA; CDR3 DNA: TGTGCCAGCAGCGTGACTAGCGGGAATGAGCAGTTCTTC; CDR3 protein: CASSVTSGNEQFF
V gene: TRBV28; D gene: NA; J gene: TRBJ2-5; clone size: NA; CDR3 DNA: TGTGCCAGCAGGGAAGGCAGGGGCCTTGGTGAGACCCAGTACTTC; CDR3 protein: CASREGRGLGETQYF
V gene: TRBV9; D gene: NA; J gene: TRBJ2-5; clone size: NA; CDR3 DNA: TGTGCCAGCAGCGTAGGTAGCAGGCCGGGGGAGACCCAGTACTTC; CDR3 protein: CASSVGSRPGETQYF
V gene: TRBV20-1; D gene: TRBD1; J gene: TRBJ2-7; clone size: NA; CDR3 DNA: TGCAGTGTGGGGACAGCCTACGAGCAGTACTTC; CDR3 protein: CSVGTAYEQYF
V gene: TRBV20-1; D gene: NA; J gene: TRBJ1-3; clone size: NA; CDR3 DNA: TGCAGTGTCGCGAGGGGGGACACCATATATTTT; CDR3 protein: CSVARGDTIYF